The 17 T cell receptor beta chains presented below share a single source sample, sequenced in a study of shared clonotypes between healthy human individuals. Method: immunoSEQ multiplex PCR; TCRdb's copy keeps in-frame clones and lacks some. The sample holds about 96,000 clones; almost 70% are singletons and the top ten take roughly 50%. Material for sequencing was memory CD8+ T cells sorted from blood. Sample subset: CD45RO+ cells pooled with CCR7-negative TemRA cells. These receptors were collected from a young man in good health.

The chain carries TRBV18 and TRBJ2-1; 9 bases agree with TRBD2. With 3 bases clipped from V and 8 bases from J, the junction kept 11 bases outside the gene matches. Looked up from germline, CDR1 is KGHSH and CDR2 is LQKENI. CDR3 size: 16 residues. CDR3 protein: CASSPSTIAGDYEQFF. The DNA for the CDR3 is TGTGCCAGCTCACCTTCGACGATAGCGGGAGACTATGAGCAGTTCTTC. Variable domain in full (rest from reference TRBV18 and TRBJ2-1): NAGVMQNPRHLVRRRGQEARLRCSPMKGHSHVYWYRQLPEEGLKFMVYLQKENIIDESGMPKERFSAEFPKEGPSILRIQQVVRGDSAAYFCASSPSTIAGDYEQFFGPGTRLTVL.

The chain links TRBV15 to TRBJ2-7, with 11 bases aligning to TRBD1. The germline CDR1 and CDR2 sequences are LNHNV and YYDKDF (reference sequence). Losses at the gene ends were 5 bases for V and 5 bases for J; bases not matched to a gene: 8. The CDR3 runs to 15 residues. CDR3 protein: CATSETGQGGHEQYF. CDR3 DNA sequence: TGTGCCACCAGCGAAACGGGACAGGGGGGCCACGAGCAGTACTTC.

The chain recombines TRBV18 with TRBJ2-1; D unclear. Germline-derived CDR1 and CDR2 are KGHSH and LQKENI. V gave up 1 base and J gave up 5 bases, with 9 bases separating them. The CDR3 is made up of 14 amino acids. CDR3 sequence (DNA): TGTGCCAGCTCACCACAGGACGGAAACAATGAGCAGTTCTTC. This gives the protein CASSPQDGNNEQFF.

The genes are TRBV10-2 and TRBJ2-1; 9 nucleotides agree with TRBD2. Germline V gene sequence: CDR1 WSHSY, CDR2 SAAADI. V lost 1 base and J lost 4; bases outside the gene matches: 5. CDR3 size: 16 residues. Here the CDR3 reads CASSELTSGVYNEQFF. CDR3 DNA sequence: TGCGCCAGCAGTGAGTTGACTAGCGGAGTATACAATGAGCAGTTCTTC.

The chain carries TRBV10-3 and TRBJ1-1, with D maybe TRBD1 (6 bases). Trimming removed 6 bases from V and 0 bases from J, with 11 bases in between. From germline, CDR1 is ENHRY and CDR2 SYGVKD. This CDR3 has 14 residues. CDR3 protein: CAIRDSYMNTEAFF. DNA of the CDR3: TGTGCCATCAGGGACAGTTATATGAACACTGAAGCTTTCTTT.

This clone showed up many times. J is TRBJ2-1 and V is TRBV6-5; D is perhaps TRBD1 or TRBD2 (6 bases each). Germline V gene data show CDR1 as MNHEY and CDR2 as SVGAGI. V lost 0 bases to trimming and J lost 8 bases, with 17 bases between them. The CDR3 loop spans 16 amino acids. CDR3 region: CASSYSASDGGHEQFF. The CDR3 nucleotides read TGTGCCAGCAGTTACTCAGCTAGCGACGGGGGCCATGAGCAGTTCTTC.

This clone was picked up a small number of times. CDR3 loop: CASNGGSSYEQYF. CDR3 sequence (DNA): TGTGCCAGCAATGGGGGATCCTCCTACGAGCAGTACTTC. The chain combines TRBV27 with TRBJ2-7; D could derive from TRBD1 or TRBD2 (5 bases each). Per the germline V gene, CDR1 is MNHEY and CDR2 is SMNVEV (reference sequence). The ends were cut back, 7 bases at V and 0 bases at J, with 10 bases in the middle. CDR3 size: 13 residues.

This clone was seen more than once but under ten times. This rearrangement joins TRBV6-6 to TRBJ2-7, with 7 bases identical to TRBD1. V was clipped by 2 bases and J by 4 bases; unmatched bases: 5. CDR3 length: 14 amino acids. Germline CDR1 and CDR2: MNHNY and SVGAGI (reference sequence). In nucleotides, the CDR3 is TGTGCCAGCAGTTACAGGGGGCGACAATACGAGCAGTACTTC. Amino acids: CASSYRGRQYEQYF.

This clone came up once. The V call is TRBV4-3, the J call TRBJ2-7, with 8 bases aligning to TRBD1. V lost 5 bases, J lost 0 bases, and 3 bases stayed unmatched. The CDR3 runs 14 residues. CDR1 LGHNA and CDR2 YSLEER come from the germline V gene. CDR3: CASSAGTGSYEQYF. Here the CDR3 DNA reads TGCGCCAGCAGCGCCGGGACAGGCTCCTACGAGCAGTACTTC.

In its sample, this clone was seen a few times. The CDR3 is CASGLVLGGQGDNEQFF. The CDR3 DNA reads as TGTGCTAGTGGTTTGGTTTTGGGGGGACAGGGGGACAATGAGCAGTTCTTC. The chain employs TRBV12-5 and TRBJ2-1, with TRBD1 matching over 11 bases. The CDR3 runs to 17 residues. The V gene's germline CDR1 is LGHNT and CDR2 FRNRAP. V lost 0 bases, J lost 5 bases, and 6 bases stayed unmatched.

Here the CDR3 DNA reads TGTGCCAGCAGCTTGCGTTTACTAGCGGTTAGCACAGATACGCAGTATTTT. This codes for CASSLRLLAVSTDTQYF. The chain couples TRBV5-4 to TRBJ2-3; 8 positions agree with TRBD2. The CDR3 runs 17 residues. The V and J ends lost 1 base and 0 bases, in that order; junction bases with no gene match: 7. Germline V CDR1 and CDR2: SGHNT, YYREEE (reference sequence).

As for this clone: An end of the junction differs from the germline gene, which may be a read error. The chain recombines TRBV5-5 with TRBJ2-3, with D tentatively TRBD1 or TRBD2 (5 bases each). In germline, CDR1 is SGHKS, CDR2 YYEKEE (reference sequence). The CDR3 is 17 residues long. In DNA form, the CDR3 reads TGTGCCAGCAGGTTGGGGGAAGCGTGGAAAGTCACAGATACGCAGTATTTT. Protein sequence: CASRLGEAWKVTDTQYF.

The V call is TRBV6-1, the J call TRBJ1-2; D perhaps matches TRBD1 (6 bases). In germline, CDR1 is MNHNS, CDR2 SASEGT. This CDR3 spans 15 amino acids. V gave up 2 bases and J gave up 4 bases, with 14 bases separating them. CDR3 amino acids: CASSELAGAGYGYTF. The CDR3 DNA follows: TGTGCCAGCAGTGAATTGGCAGGGGCCGGCTATGGCTACACCTTC.

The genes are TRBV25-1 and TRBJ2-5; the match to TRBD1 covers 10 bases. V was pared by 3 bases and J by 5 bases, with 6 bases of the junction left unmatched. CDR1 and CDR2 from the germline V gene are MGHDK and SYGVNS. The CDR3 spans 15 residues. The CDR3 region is CASSEGPGQGETQYF. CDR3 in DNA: TGTGCCAGCAGTGAGGGGCCGGGACAGGGGGAGACCCAGTACTTC.

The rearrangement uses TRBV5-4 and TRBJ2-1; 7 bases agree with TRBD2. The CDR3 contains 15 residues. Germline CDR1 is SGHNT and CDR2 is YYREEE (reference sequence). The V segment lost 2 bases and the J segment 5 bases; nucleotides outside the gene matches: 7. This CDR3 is CASSLYLAGNNEQFF. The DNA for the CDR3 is TGTGCCAGCAGCTTATACTTAGCGGGTAACAATGAGCAGTTCTTC.

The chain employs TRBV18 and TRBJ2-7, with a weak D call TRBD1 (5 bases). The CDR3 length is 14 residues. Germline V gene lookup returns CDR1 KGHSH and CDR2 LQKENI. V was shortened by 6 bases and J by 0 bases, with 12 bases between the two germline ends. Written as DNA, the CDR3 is TGTGCCAGCTCCGCAGGGTCAAGCTCCTACGAGCAGTACTTC. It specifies CASSAGSSSYEQYF.

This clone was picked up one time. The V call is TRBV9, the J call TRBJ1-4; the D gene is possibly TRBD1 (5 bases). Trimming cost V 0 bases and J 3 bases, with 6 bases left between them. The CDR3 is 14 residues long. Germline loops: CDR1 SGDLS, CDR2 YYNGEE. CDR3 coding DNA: TGTGCCAGCAGCGTAGGGGGGGCTAATGAAAAACTGTTTTTT. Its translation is CASSVGGANEKLFF.